One sample yielded the 25 T cell receptor beta chains listed below, sequenced in a study of T cell repertoires in cytomegalovirus infection. TCRdb analysed the reads with MiXCR anew, one entry per CDR3 protein. The sample carries 300,000 to 450,000 distinct CDR3 sequences, 15% to 20% recorded once. Sequenced: PBMCs. The origin of the receptors is a human donor in good health (CMV status not recorded). Some clones in this sample may be carry-over from other donors' samples.

This clonotype was recorded at least ten times. The chain combines TRBV7-2 with TRBJ1-5, with 7 bases that match TRBD1. CDR3 length: 18 residues. CDR1 and CDR2 from the germline V gene are SGHTA and FQGNSA. V lost 1 base and J lost 0; bases outside the gene matches: 9. Written as DNA, the CDR3 is TGTGCCAGCAGCTTAGTTGGGACAGACTATTATAGCAATCAGCCCCAGCATTTT. This encodes CASSLVGTDYYSNQPQHF.

This clonotype was picked up a small number of times. This chain joins TRBV28 and TRBJ1-4, with D unclear. Germline CDR1 and CDR2: MDHEN and SYDVKM. The V end was cut by 4 bases, the J end by 2 bases, with 11 bases between. CDR3 length equals 15 residues. The CDR3 nucleotides read TGTGCCAGCAGTTCCCCGTTTGGGACTAATGAAAAACTGTTTTTT. Translation gives CASSSPFGTNEKLFF.

This clonotype was observed at least ten times. V gene TRBV6-6 combines with J gene TRBJ2-3; TRBD2 aligns across 9 bases. The CDR3 spans 15 residues. CDR1 MNHNY and CDR2 SVGAGI come from the germline V gene (reference sequence). Trimming took 8 bases from V and 4 from J; bases not matched to a gene: 10. CDR3 sequence (DNA): TGTGCCAGCGGGGAGGGCGGGGGGGAGGCAGATACGCAGTATTTT. This codes for CASGEGGGEADTQYF.

This clonotype has ten or more counts. This rearrangement joins TRBV7-2 to TRBJ2-3; the D gene is possibly TRBD1 (5 bases). The germline V gene encodes CDR1 SGHTA and CDR2 FQGNSA. CDR3 length: 16 amino acids. Trimming took 4 bases from V and 1 from J, leaving 15 bases between them. The CDR3 region has the DNA TGTGCCAGCAGCTCCAATCCCCCCAGGGGCACAGATACGCAGTATTTT. It is translated as CASSSNPPRGTDTQYF.

This rearrangement joins TRBV7-2 to TRBJ1-2, with unresolved D. V lost 6 bases to trimming and J lost 5 bases, with 13 bases between them. CDR3 length equals 13 residues. CDR1 and CDR2 from the germline V gene are SGHTA and FQGNSA. The DNA of the CDR3 is TGTGCCAGCAGTTTTAGAACTGATTATGGCTACACCTTC. Residues: CASSFRTDYGYTF.

This clonotype was recorded a few times. CDR3 in amino acids: CASSTLIEGSGTEAFF. Written as DNA, the CDR3 is TGTGCCAGCAGCACCCTGATCGAGGGGAGCGGCACTGAAGCTTTCTTT. J is TRBJ1-1 and V is TRBV11-3, with D tentatively TRBD1 (5 bases). CDR1 is SGHNT, CDR2 YENEEA, per germline. Trimming cost V 5 bases and J 4 bases, with 20 bases left between them. The length of the CDR3 is 16 residues.

CDR3 protein: CASSQGGPKNIQYF. The CDR3 DNA sequence: TGTGCCAGCTCCCAAGGGGGGCCCAAAAACATTCAGTACTTC. This sequence joins TRBV18 and TRBJ2-4; D tentatively fits TRBD1 or TRBD2 (6 bases each). The CDR3 has 14 residues. CDR1 and CDR2 (germline): KGHSH, LQKENI. V lost 6 bases to trimming and J lost 2 bases, with 11 bases between them.

This clonotype was seen a handful of times. This chain uses TRBV7-2 with TRBJ2-2; D may be TRBD2 (5 bases). The CDR3 is 14 amino acids. Trimming removed 1 base from V and 7 bases from J, with 10 bases in between. Per the germline V gene, CDR1 is SGHTA and CDR2 is FQGNSA. CDR3 amino acids: CASSLVREYGELFF. CDR3 nucleotide sequence: TGTGCCAGCAGCTTAGTGAGGGAGTACGGGGAGCTGTTTTTT.

This sequence joins TRBV20-1 and TRBJ2-1; 14 bases align to TRBD2. With V trimmed by 3 bases and J by 8 bases, 12 bases remained unmatched. From germline, CDR1 is DFQATT and CDR2 SNEGSKA (reference sequence). This CDR3 is built from 17 residues. The CDR3 sequence is CSASGLAGGPERDEQFF. The CDR3 bases are TGCAGTGCTAGCGGACTAGCGGGGGGCCCCGAGAGAGATGAGCAGTTCTTC.

This clonotype was seen repeatedly, ten times or more. The chain joins TRBV6-1 to TRBJ2-1; 7 bases fit TRBD1. The CDR3 is made up of 15 amino acids. V was clipped by 9 bases and J by 2 bases; unmatched bases: 10. Germline CDR1 and CDR2: MNHNS and SASEGT. The CDR3 sequence: CASNRGQNTYNEQFF. The CDR3 nucleotides read TGTGCCAGTAACCGGGGACAGAACACCTACAATGAGCAGTTCTTC.

The chain links TRBV20-1 to TRBJ2-5; 7 nucleotides align to TRBD2. V shed 0 bases, J shed 4 bases, and the junction held 8 bases outside the gene matches. Germline V lookup: CDR1 DFQATT, CDR2 SNEGSKA (reference sequence). CDR3 size: 15 residues. The CDR3 loop is CSARDMSREGETQYF. The CDR3 nucleotides are TGCAGTGCTAGAGATATGAGCAGGGAGGGAGAGACCCAGTACTTC.

The chain is built from TRBV11-2 and TRBJ1-2, with 7 bases that match TRBD1. Germline-derived CDR1 and CDR2 are SGHAT and FQNNGV. CDR3 length: 12 amino acids. V gave up 6 bases and J gave up 10 bases; unmatched junction bases: 8. Here the CDR3 reads CASRAAGGDYTF. DNA for the CDR3: TGTGCCAGCAGGGCGGCAGGGGGGGACTACACCTTC.

The chain joins TRBV12-3 or TRBV12-4 to TRBJ1-1, with TRBD1 matching over 9 bases. This CDR3 contains 15 residues. V was clipped by 3 bases and J by 2 bases; unmatched bases: 4. The CDR3 DNA follows: TGTGCCAGCAGTTTTCGGGACAGGGTTAACACTGAAGCTTTCTTT. Amino acids: CASSFRDRVNTEAFF.

The chain's CDR3 is CSAGLGTGEGNIQYF. The CDR3 DNA reads as TGCAGTGCGGGACTTGGGACAGGGGAAGGAAACATTCAGTACTTC. The chain couples TRBV20-1 to TRBJ2-4, with 10 bases aligning to TRBD1. From germline, CDR1 is DFQATT and CDR2 SNEGSKA (reference sequence). The V segment lost 6 bases and the J segment 6 bases; nucleotides outside the gene matches: 11. The CDR3 is 15 amino acids.

V and J are TRBV5-1 and TRBJ2-3; TRBD1 matches at 7 bases. This CDR3 has 14 residues. With V trimmed by 5 bases and J by 4 bases, 7 bases remained unmatched. Germline CDR1 is SGHRS and CDR2 is YFSETQ. In nucleotides, the CDR3 is TGCGCCAGCAGTCCAGGGGGTAGAGCAGATACGCAGTATTTT. Encoded protein: CASSPGGRADTQYF.

The chain employs TRBV7-8 and TRBJ2-1; no clear D. Looked up from germline, CDR1 is SGHVS and CDR2 is FQNEAQ. Trimming took off 1 base at V and 10 bases at J, with 5 bases between the two ends. The CDR3 length is 11 residues. The CDR3, as DNA: TGTGCCAGCAGCTTAGGAGAGGAGCAGTTCTTC. It specifies CASSLGEEQFF.

This clonotype was seen at least ten times. V usage is TRBV7-2 and J usage is TRBJ2-3; weak D call: TRBD2 (6 bases). The V end was cut by 2 bases, the J end by 9 bases, with 18 bases between. This CDR3 contains 15 residues. CDR1 is SGHTA and CDR2 is FQGNSA in the germline V gene. The CDR3 protein is CASSLTSQSTDTQYF. The CDR3 coding sequence is TGTGCCAGCAGCTTAACTAGCCAGTCTACGGACACGCAGTATTTT.

Only a few counts were recorded for this clonotype. This rearrangement joins TRBV20-1 to TRBJ2-3; D is uncertain. CDR1 and CDR2 from the germline V gene are DFQATT and SNEGSKA (reference sequence). Trimming stripped 6 bases from V and 0 bases from J, with 10 bases between. CDR3 length equals 13 residues. The CDR3 region is CSAPESSTDTQYF. CDR3 DNA: TGCAGTGCGCCAGAGTCTAGCACAGATACGCAGTATTTT.

V is TRBV19 and J is TRBJ1-5; maybe TRBD1 (6 bases). Between the trimmed V and J ends, which lost 9 bases and 0 bases, there was a span of 21 bases. Germline CDR1 and CDR2: LNHDA and SQIVND (reference sequence). This CDR3 is 17 amino acids long. The CDR3 loop is CASNPRPGTYSNQPQHF. Here the CDR3 DNA reads TGTGCCAGCAATCCTCGTCCCGGGACATATAGCAATCAGCCCCAGCATTTT.

This clonotype has at least ten counts. This chain uses TRBV7-2 with TRBJ2-7; D ambiguous. Trimming left V 3 bases short and J 5 bases short, with 11 bases between. Germline loops: CDR1 SGHTA, CDR2 FQGNSA. This CDR3 has 13 residues. The CDR3 DNA is TGTGCCAGCAGCTTGAGTTCGAACCACGAGCAGTACTTC. This encodes CASSLSSNHEQYF.

This clonotype was seen repeatedly, ten times or more. The chain couples TRBV7-8 to TRBJ2-1; D ambiguous. Germline values: CDR1 SGHVS, CDR2 FQNEAQ. V was cut by 1 base and J by 4 bases, with 11 bases left in between. This CDR3 has 15 amino acids. CDR3 residues: CASSLETNPYNEQFF. CDR3 in DNA: TGTGCCAGCAGCTTAGAAACTAACCCGTACAATGAGCAGTTCTTC.

Only a few counts were recorded for this clonotype. The chain joins TRBV10-3 to TRBJ2-3, with no clear D. V was shortened by 2 bases and J by 5 bases, with 5 bases between the two germline ends. The CDR3 extends over 12 amino acids. Germline CDR1 and CDR2: ENHRY and SYGVKD. Here the CDR3 DNA reads TGTGCCATCAGTGAGATGGGAGATACGCAGTATTTT. Its protein product is CAISEMGDTQYF.

A few counts support this clonotype. This chain uses TRBV7-9 with TRBJ2-3, with 7 bases identical to TRBD2. Germline CDR1 reads SEHNR; CDR2 reads FQNEAQ (reference sequence). The CDR3 spans 15 residues. V was clipped by 5 bases and J by 2 bases; unmatched bases: 7. The CDR3: CASSPRDYHTDTQYF. CDR3 nucleotides: TGTGCCAGCAGCCCCCGGGACTACCACACAGATACGCAGTATTTT.

This chain uses TRBV12-3 or TRBV12-4 with TRBJ1-5; TRBD1 is a possible D gene (5 bases). Between the trimmed V and J ends, which lost 0 bases and 7 bases, there was a span of 10 bases. The CDR3 has 14 amino acids. CDR3 sequence reads: CASSLARGGQPQHF. Here the CDR3 DNA reads TGTGCCAGCAGTTTAGCGAGGGGAGGCCAGCCCCAGCATTTT.

This clonotype was seen at least ten times. The chain couples TRBV7-2 to TRBJ1-6; possibly TRBD1 for D (5 bases). Trimming left V 6 bases short and J 8 bases short, with 14 bases between. Per germline, CDR1 SGHTA and CDR2 FQGNSA. CDR3 length: 14 amino acids. For the CDR3, the DNA is TGTGCCAGCAGGACGGTCCTAGGGGATTCACCCCTCCACTTT. As protein: CASRTVLGDSPLHF. Using reference TRBV7-2 and TRBJ1-6 for the parts outside the CDR3, the full variable domain is GAGVSQSPSNKVTEKGKDVELRCDPISGHTALYWYRQSLGQGLEFLIYFQGNSAPDKSGLPSDRFSAERTGGSVSTLTIQRTQQEDSAVYLCASRTVLGDSPLHFGNGTRLTVT.